The 24 T cell receptor beta chains listed next were all sequenced from one sample in a study of cytomegalovirus exposure and HLA in healthy donors. Primers: 60 Vbeta forward and 13 Jbeta reverse. This table comes from immunoSEQ multiplex PCR, and its TCRdb copy is limited to in-frame clones, with some not included. Among about 95,000 clones, more than 70% were seen once, and the ten largest hold roughly 9.8%. Sequenced: PBMCs. These receptors all stem from a man between 18 and 35 years old in good health and CMV-seropositive.

This chain uses TRBV9 with TRBJ1-1; TRBD1 is a possible D gene (6 bases). The ends were cut back, 0 bases at V and 5 bases at J, with 14 bases in the middle. Per the germline V gene, CDR1 is SGDLS and CDR2 is YYNGEE. This CDR3 contains 15 residues. The CDR3 is CASSVGGGPWTEAFF. The CDR3 DNA reads TGTGCCAGCAGCGTAGGGGGGGGGCCCTGGACTGAAGCTTTCTTT.

The chain's CDR3 is CASSQEVERQLNTEAFF. The CDR3, as DNA: TGTGCCAGCAGCCAAGAAGTAGAGCGCCAGTTGAACACTGAAGCTTTCTTT. The chain uses TRBV14 and TRBJ1-1; no clear D gene. Per germline, CDR1 SGHDN and CDR2 FVKESK. V lost 0 bases, J lost 0 bases, and 14 bases lay in between. The CDR3 covers 17 residues. Combining the CDR3 with reference TRBV14 and TRBJ1-1 gives the whole variable domain EAGVTQFPSHSVIEKGQTVTLRCDPISGHDNLYWYRRVMGKEIKFLLHFVKESKQDESGMPNNRFLAERTGGTYSTLKVQPAELEDSGVYFCASSQEVERQLNTEAFFGQGTRLTVV.

The gene calls are TRBV5-1 and TRBJ2-2; D may be TRBD2 (7 bases). Germline V gives CDR1 SGHRS, CDR2 YFSETQ. The CDR3 is 14 amino acids. Trimming shortened V by 5 bases and J by 4 bases, and 12 bases separated the two germline ends. CDR3 DNA: TGCGCCAGCAGGGGGGGGCCACCCACCGGGGAGCTGTTTTTT. Translation: CASRGGPPTGELFF. Filled out from reference TRBV5-1 and TRBJ2-2, the complete variable domain reads KAGVTQTPRYLIKTRGQQVTLSCSPISGHRSVSWYQQTPGQGLQFLFEYFSETQRNKGNFPGRFSGRQFSNSRSEMNVSTLELGDSALYLCASRGGPPTGELFFGEGSRLTVL.

This rearrangement joins TRBV28 to TRBJ1-6; TRBD1 matches 9 bases. The germline V gene has CDR1 MDHEN and CDR2 SYDVKM. The CDR3 runs to 16 residues. With V trimmed by 5 bases and J by 5 bases, 7 bases remained unmatched. The CDR3 reads CASSTNRGRNNSPLHF. The CDR3 DNA is TGTGCCAGCAGTACGAACAGGGGGCGTAATAATTCACCCCTCCACTTT.

The chain joins TRBV19 to TRBJ1-5; TRBD1 might be the D (6 bases). In germline, CDR1 is LNHDA, CDR2 SQIVND (reference sequence). V was shortened by 3 bases and J by 6 bases, with 15 bases between the two germline ends. CDR3 size: 15 residues. Here the CDR3 reads CASSMFGGAGQPQHF. The CDR3 DNA sequence: TGTGCCAGTAGTATGTTTGGGGGGGCAGGTCAGCCCCAGCATTTT.

The J gene is TRBJ1-2, the V gene TRBV18; 8 bases fit TRBD1. From germline, CDR1 is KGHSH and CDR2 LQKENI. Trimming removed 3 bases from V and 1 base from J; junction bases left unmatched: 7. CDR3 length: 16 residues. CDR3 coding DNA: TGTGCCAGCTCACCGAGGACAGGGAAGAGTAACTATGGCTACACCTTC. Its protein product is CASSPRTGKSNYGYTF.

The V call is TRBV6-5, the J call TRBJ2-5, with 8 bases fitting TRBD2. The CDR3 runs to 16 residues. Germline lookup yields CDR1 MNHEY and CDR2 SVGAGI. The ends lost 2 bases at V and 2 bases at J; junction bases unmatched: 7. The CDR3 DNA sequence: TGTGCCAGCAGTTACGGCGCGGGGGGTACACAAGAGACCCAGTACTTC. This sequence encodes CASSYGAGGTQETQYF.

This clone came up a few times. The rearrangement uses TRBV6-4 and TRBJ2-1; the match to TRBD2 covers 8 bases. The CDR3 is 14 residues long. V was pared by 2 bases and J by 7 bases, with 4 bases of the junction left unmatched. Germline CDR1 reads MRHNA; CDR2 reads SNTAGT. This CDR3 is CASSDGGGRNEQFF. The CDR3, as DNA: TGTGCCAGCAGTGACGGGGGCGGGAGGAATGAGCAGTTCTTC.

The gene calls are TRBV6-5 and TRBJ2-7; TRBD1 agrees at 12 bases. Germline CDR1 and CDR2: MNHEY and SVGAGI. This CDR3 contains 16 residues. J lost 6 bases, V lost 2 bases, and 8 bases had no gene match. The chain's CDR3 is CASSYRGDRGRGEQYF. The CDR3 DNA is TGTGCCAGCAGTTACCGCGGGGACAGGGGGCGCGGCGAGCAGTACTTC.

The V gene is TRBV29-1, the J gene TRBJ2-5; D remains ambiguous. The CDR3 consists of 12 residues. CDR1 is SQVTM and CDR2 is ANQGSEA in the germline V gene. The V end was cut by 5 bases, the J end by 4 bases, with 11 bases between. The CDR3 DNA reads TGCAGCGTTATGGGCGAAGGAGAGACCCAGTACTTC. Protein product: CSVMGEGETQYF.

The J gene is TRBJ2-5, the V gene TRBV10-3, with D possibly matching TRBD1 (5 bases). CDR1 is ENHRY, CDR2 SYGVKD, per germline. Trimming took 2 bases from V and 2 from J, leaving 9 bases between them. This CDR3 contains 14 residues. CDR3 region: CAISEVGQQETQYF. As DNA, the CDR3 is TGTGCCATCAGTGAGGTGGGGCAACAAGAGACCCAGTACTTC.

The rearrangement joins TRBV10-3 to TRBJ1-6; D ambiguous. Trimming pared 5 bases from V and 3 bases from J, leaving 17 bases between. The CDR3 consists of 17 residues. Germline V CDR1 and CDR2: ENHRY, SYGVKD. In nucleotides, the CDR3 is TGTGCCATCAGTCGGAGTGTGAACCGGGACTATAATTCACCCCTCCACTTT. Translated, it gives CAISRSVNRDYNSPLHF.

The chain recombines TRBV25-1 with TRBJ2-3; D remains ambiguous. CDR3 size: 15 residues. Germline V lookup: CDR1 MGHDK, CDR2 SYGVNS. V shed 2 bases and J shed 2 bases, with 11 bases lying between them. The CDR3 DNA follows: TGTGCCAGCAGTGAAAAACTAACTTCCACAGATACGCAGTATTTT. This translates into CASSEKLTSTDTQYF.

This clone was seen only a few times. The chain carries TRBV9 and TRBJ2-4; D is possibly TRBD1 (6 bases). The CDR3 totals 15 residues. Germline CDR1 and CDR2: SGDLS and YYNGEE. V dropped 0 bases and J dropped 8 bases, with 15 bases sitting between them. The chain's CDR3 is CASSVGATGMDIQYF. CDR3 coding DNA: TGTGCCAGCAGCGTAGGGGCCACAGGGATGGACATTCAGTACTTC.

The chain carries TRBV7-9 and TRBJ2-1; 9 bases match TRBD1. The CDR3 sequence is 17 residues long. The trim removed 4 bases at V and 1 base at J, leaving 8 bases unmatched. Germline V lookup: CDR1 SEHNR, CDR2 FQNEAQ (reference sequence). CDR3 amino acids: CASSSLPGQGSYNEQFF. CDR3 nucleotide sequence: TGTGCCAGCAGCTCCCTCCCGGGACAGGGTTCCTACAATGAGCAGTTCTTC.

To note about this clone: The same CDR3 also results from other DNA sequences found in this sample. The chain uses TRBV5-1 and TRBJ1-2; D gene ambiguous. The CDR3 loop spans 13 amino acids. V lost 0 bases and J lost 3, with 6 bases in between. Germline V gene data show CDR1 as SGHRS and CDR2 as YFSETQ. The CDR3, as DNA: TGCGCCAGCAGCTTGGACCGGGACTATGGCTACACCTTC. Protein sequence: CASSLDRDYGYTF.

The rearrangement uses TRBV18 and TRBJ2-7; maybe TRBD1 (8 bases). The ends were cut back, 8 bases at V and 1 base at J, with 15 bases in the middle. This CDR3 contains 14 residues. Looked up from germline, CDR1 is KGHSH and CDR2 is LQKENI. This CDR3 is CASAYRGGSYEQYF. The CDR3 DNA reads TGTGCCAGCGCCTACAGGGGGGGATCCTACGAGCAGTACTTC.

V usage is TRBV7-9 and J usage is TRBJ2-5; D is undetermined. Deletions cut 2 bases from V and 5 bases from J, with 12 bases between. In germline, CDR1 is SEHNR, CDR2 FQNEAQ (reference sequence). The CDR3 has 14 residues. In DNA form, the CDR3 reads TGTGCCAGCAGCTTACCCAGTGGGCCCGAGACCCAGTACTTC. Its translation is CASSLPSGPETQYF.

V gene TRBV10-1 combines with J gene TRBJ1-6; D gene uncertain. This CDR3 has 12 residues. V lost 5 bases and J lost 8, with 7 bases in between. Germline assignment: CDR1 WNHNN and CDR2 SYGVQD (reference sequence). CDR3 amino acids: CASSTRDSPLHF. Here the CDR3 DNA reads TGCGCCAGCAGTACGAGGGATTCACCCCTCCACTTT.

J is TRBJ2-7 and V is TRBV10-1, with TRBD1 matching 9 bases. Trimming removed 5 bases from V and 3 bases from J; junction bases left unmatched: 2. CDR3 size: 13 residues. Germline loops: CDR1 WNHNN, CDR2 SYGVQD (reference sequence). CDR3 DNA sequence: TGCGCCAGCAGTCAGGGACAGGGCTACGAGCAGTACTTC. It translates to CASSQGQGYEQYF.

The chain has TRBV29-1 and TRBJ2-5; a weak D match, TRBD2 (5 bases). Germline CDR1 reads SQVTM; CDR2 reads ANQGSEA. The CDR3 is 14 amino acids. Trimming stripped 7 bases from V and 1 base from J, with 16 bases between. CDR3 sequence (DNA): TGCAGCGCAAAAAATCGGGGTTTCCAAGAGACCCAGTACTTC. Translated: CSAKNRGFQETQYF.

The genes are TRBV9 and TRBJ1-2, with D possibly TRBD1 on 6 matching bases. Trimming cost V 0 bases and J 8 bases, with 8 bases left between them. The germline gives CDR1 SGDLS, CDR2 YYNGEE. This CDR3 is built from 12 residues. For the CDR3, the DNA is TGTGCCAGCAGCGTAGTGACAGGCGGCTACACCTTC. Translation gives CASSVVTGGYTF.

This chain connects TRBV18 to TRBJ2-1; 7 bases match TRBD1. The CDR3 is made up of 17 amino acids. V was clipped by 0 bases and J by 2 bases; unmatched bases: 7. The germline CDR1 and CDR2 sequences are KGHSH and LQKENI. The CDR3 nucleotides read TGTGCCAGCTCACCACCCGTCGGGACAGCGACCTACAATGAGCAGTTCTTC. It yields the protein CASSPPVGTATYNEQFF. Complete variable domain (other parts from reference TRBV18 and TRBJ2-1): NAGVMQNPRHLVRRRGQEARLRCSPMKGHSHVYWYRQLPEEGLKFMVYLQKENIIDESGMPKERFSAEFPKEGPSILRIQQVVRGDSAAYFCASSPPVGTATYNEQFFGPGTRLTVL.

This clone has just a few counts. The chain carries TRBV7-2 and TRBJ1-5; D remains unclear. This CDR3 has 15 residues. Trimming pared 3 bases from V and 3 bases from J, leaving 12 bases between. Germline V gene sequence: CDR1 SGHTA, CDR2 FQGNSA. As DNA, the CDR3 is TGTGCCAGCAGCTTGGTCGGTGCCCTCAATCAGCCCCAGCATTTT. Translation: CASSLVGALNQPQHF. Together with reference TRBV7-2 and TRBJ1-5, the CDR3 gives the full variable domain: GAGVSQSPSNKVTEKGKDVELRCDPISGHTALYWYRQSLGQGLEFLIYFQGNSAPDKSGLPSDRFSAERTGGSVSTLTIQRTQQEDSAVYLCASSLVGALNQPQHFGDGTRLSIL.